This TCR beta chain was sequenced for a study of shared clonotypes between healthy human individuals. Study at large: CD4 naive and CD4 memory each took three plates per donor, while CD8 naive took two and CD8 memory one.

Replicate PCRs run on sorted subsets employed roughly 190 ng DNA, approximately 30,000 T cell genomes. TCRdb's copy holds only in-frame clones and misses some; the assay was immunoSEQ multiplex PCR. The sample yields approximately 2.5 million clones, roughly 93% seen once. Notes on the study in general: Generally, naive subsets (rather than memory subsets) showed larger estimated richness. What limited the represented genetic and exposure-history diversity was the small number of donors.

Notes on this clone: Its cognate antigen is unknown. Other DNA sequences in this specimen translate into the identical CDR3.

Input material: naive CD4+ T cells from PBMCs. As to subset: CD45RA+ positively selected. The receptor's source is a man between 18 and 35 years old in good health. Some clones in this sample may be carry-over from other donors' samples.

CDR3 residues: CASSFQGDNQPQHF. The DNA of the CDR3 is TGTGCCAGCAGTTTTCAGGGGGACAATCAGCCCCAGCATTTT. The chain couples TRBV28 to TRBJ1-5; 7 nucleotides match TRBD1. The V gene's germline CDR1 is MDHEN and CDR2 SYDVKM. V lost 3 bases to trimming and J lost 3 bases; unmatched junction nucleotides: 2. The CDR3 sequence is 14 residues long.